This paragraph covers one TCR beta chain sequence. V dropped 2 bases and J dropped 4; count of bases not matched to a gene: 6. The CDR3 totals 16 residues. Looked up from germline, CDR1 is SGHTA and CDR2 is FQGTGA. The data were obtained in a study of blood T cell repertoires in COVID-19. The overall study: The United States, Italy and Spain were the sources of the acute and convalescent COVID-19 samples. PBMCs, B-cell-depleted T cells, or T cells provided the cDNA or gDNA that made up the material.

Assay: immunoSEQ multiplex PCR; the TCRdb copy retains only in-frame clones and omits some. The sample includes 130,000 or so clones, 84% of them seen just once. The sequence was obtained from a woman in her 30s who had recovered from COVID-19. The chain links TRBV7-3 to TRBJ2-2; 8 nucleotides match TRBD2. Sequenced sample: PBMCs or T cells enriched from blood (not recorded which). As DNA, the CDR3 is TGTGCCAGCAGCTTACCGGGACTAGGAGGCACCGGGGAGCTGTTTTTT. It codes for CASSLPGLGGTGELFF.